This T cell receptor beta chain is from a study of shared clonotypes between healthy human individuals (dated by TCRdb to between 2020 and 2021). For context, the study as a whole: The cohort included three men and a couple of women between 18 and 49 years of age. For each donor, CD4 naive and CD4 memory were each given three plates, CD8 naive was given two plates, and CD8 memory was given one plate. The study deeply sequenced blood TCR repertoires of about 5 healthy adults to estimate repertoire size and the extent of clonotype sharing between individuals. Different laboratories and diverse techniques were used to prepare libraries and sequence TCR repertoires, to increase sequencing depth and limit assay-specific biases. Each donor's leukapheresis produced roughly between about 0.9 and 9.5 billion PBMCs.

To note about this clone: The antigen this receptor binds is unknown. The input lacks base qualities; no much larger clone sits a single base away.

The CDR3 runs 16 residues from the cysteine to the phenylalanine. Of all the DNA, just the CDR3 is kept, 48 bases in frame from base 1. CDR1 and CDR2 (SGHRS, YFSETQ) derive from the germline V gene. The germline V and J ends show losses of 4 bases and 5 bases respectively, and no gene match explains 14 bases of the junction. Points the paper makes about the study in general: The genetic and exposure-history diversity represented was limited by the small number of donors. Estimated clonotype richness was generally larger for naive than for memory subsets. Sampling was restricted to blood, and TCR repertoires in tissues likely differ from the TCR repertoires found in blood. Pairwise subsampling led to the expectation that sequencing depth would affect the degree of clonotype sharing among donors. Higher generation probabilities were observed for clonotypes shared by all four sorted-subset donors than for non-shared clonotypes. Rarefaction of sorted-subset datasets indicated incomplete sequencing despite the large sequencing depth. About 5% of naive CD4, 3.5% of naive CD8, approximately 2.2% of memory CD4, and 0.4% of memory CD8 clonotypes were shared across several donors.

The donors were healthy, HIV-negative adults with no recently reported acute infections or vaccinations. Every donor was a Caucasian adult living in Nashville, Tennessee, USA. CD4+ T cells were enriched by magnetic negative selection; naive cells were then positively selected on CD45RA, and the negative fraction formed the memory subset. After blood collection by leukapheresis, PBMCs were isolated using Ficoll-Histopaque density gradient centrifugation and then cryopreserved in the vapor phase of liquid nitrogen. Purity and quantity of every magnetically sorted T cell population were checked by analytical flow cytometry. Genomic DNA was isolated from each sorted fraction and quantified by UV absorbance on a Nanodrop 2000c. TCR CDR3 regions were amplified from genomic DNA by multiplex PCR using the deep immunoSEQ assay. Genomic DNA extracted from each cell subset was distributed evenly over all wells of several immunoSEQ 96-well plates, and each plate served as one replicate. For sorted subsets, roughly 0.2 ug genomic DNA, equal to tens of thousands of T cell genomes, was loaded into each replicate PCR. Purified libraries were quantified with a Qubit 3.0 fluorometer, sized on a Bioanalyzer 2100, and re-quantified with the KAPA Library Quantification kit. Every immunoSEQ 96-well plate was sequenced on a separate single-read 150-cycle Illumina NextSeq 550 flow cell. From the authors' description of their analysis: Because the immunoSEQ output included only junctional sequences and no quality scores, the filtering could not be the same as the filtering used for full-length reads. To assign V/J genes and CDR3, sequences were annotated against IMGT germline references using PyIR, a Python wrapper for IgBLAST v1.9. Reads were filtered out if the reads had weak V/J assignments (E-value above 1e-6), no CDR3, stop codons, out-of-frame junctions, or ambiguous translated residues. A V3J clonotype was defined by an identical inferred V gene, J gene, and CDR3 amino acid sequence. The percentage overlap between two repertoires was calculated by dividing the number of shared unique clonotypes by the size of the smaller repertoire. Three approaches were used to assess repertoire richness: RTK rarefaction, the Chao1 estimator, and Recon v2.1 estimates of unobserved clonotypes. Generation probabilities were computed with OLGA for all TCRbeta clonotypes obtained by the gDNA method from several donors. Entries here come from immuneACCESS through TCRdb and include only in-frame sequences with V and J called. Some clones fail to appear in such tables; in the studies checked, an unresolved V gene covers under half of the shortfall, and the cause of the remainder is unknown. D and trimming were read from the DNA, whereas the V and J calls and clone size are those reported in that table. Here the sample has some 2.4 million clones; approximately 93% occur a single time. About 0.34% of the sample lies in the top ten.

This clonotype was obtained from a man between 18 and 35 years old in good health. Some clones in this sample may be carry-over from other donors' samples. Material: naive CD4+ T cells from PBMCs. According to the study, the label for this sample's cell subset or site signals: CD45RA+ positively selected. Rearrangement joined TRBV5-1 to TRBJ1-1; TRBD1 matches 7 bases in the middle. The base sequence is TGCGCCAGCAGCACATCGGGACCTGCCAGGGGGACTGAAGCTTTCTTT. Its product reads: CASSTSGPARGTEAFF.